A selection of T cell receptor beta chains follows, all from one sample in a study of cytomegalovirus exposure and HLA in healthy donors. Measured with immunoSEQ multiplex PCR; TCRdb has only the in-frame clones, and not every one. The table records 90,000 to 140,000 clones, 83% of them present only once. Sequencing was performed on PBMCs. These receptor sequences come from a man aged 18 to 29 in good health and CMV-seronegative. CDR3s include the opening cysteine and the closing phenylalanine or tryptophan. D genes are given only for firm matches. Size tells how often a clone was seen (once, few, many) or the class of an expanded clone, and some rows leave it out.

j_gene,abundance,d_gene,v_gene,CDR3nt,CDR3aa
TRBJ1-2,-,TRBD1,TRBV6-5,TGTGCCAGCAGTTTCCGAACAGGGGACTATGGCTACACCTTC,CASSFRTGDYGYTF
TRBJ2-3,-,-,TRBV27,TGTGCCAGCGGGTCAATCCGGAGTCACACAGATACGCAGTATTTT,CASGSIRSHTDTQYF
TRBJ2-7,-,TRBD2,TRBV7-2,TGTGCCAGCAGCTTAGCAGGTTGGGGTAGCGGGACCTCCCCCCCCTACGAGCAGTACTTC,CASSLAGWGSGTSPPYEQYF
TRBJ2-1,once,TRBD2,TRBV6-5,TGTGCCAGCAGTTACCGGGGGGGGCAGTTCTTC,CASSYRGGQFF
TRBJ1-1,-,TRBD1,TRBV28,TGTGCCAGCATCGATGGAGGGGGCCGGAACACTGAAGCTTTCTTT,CASIDGGGRNTEAFF
TRBJ1-4,-,-,TRBV7-9,TGTGCCAGCAGCTTAGCTCCATCAACTAATGAAAAACTGTTTTTT,CASSLAPSTNEKLFF
TRBJ2-7,-,-,TRBV9,TGTGCCAGCAGCGTAGGGGGGGACAGCTCCTACGAGCAGTACTTC,CASSVGGDSSYEQYF
TRBJ2-1,-,-,TRBV13,TGTGCCAGCAGCTTACTCGGTGTCGCTAGCTTTCTCAGCTCCTACAATGAGCAGTTCTTC,CASSLLGVASFLSSYNEQFF
TRBJ2-2,-,-,TRBV5-4,TGTGCCAGCAGCTTCCCAGCGGGCAACACCGGGGAGCTGTTTTTT,CASSFPAGNTGELFF
TRBJ2-3,-,-,TRBV27,TGTGCCAGCAGTCCACTTAGAGATACGCAGTATTTT,CASSPLRDTQYF